This T cell receptor beta chain stems from a study of T cells in localized non-small cell lung cancer. Produced via immunoSEQ multiplex PCR; TCRdb's table is partial and in-frame only. The table lists roughly 10,000 clones, less than 35% of them singletons. This clone turned up a few times. Germline V gene lookup returns CDR1 SGHNT and CDR2 YENEEA. The CDR3 runs 14 residues. Trimming pared 2 bases from V and 4 bases from J, leaving 11 bases between. The sequences come from lung tumor tissue, collected before any cancer treatment. This TCR was recovered from a man aged 40 to 70 with stage I lung adenocarcinoma. V gene TRBV11-3 combines with J gene TRBJ1-1, with D possibly TRBD1 on 5 matching bases. The CDR3, as DNA: TGTGCCAGCAGCTTACGAGGGGTGGGCACTGAAGCTTTCTTT. Protein: CASSLRGVGTEAFF.